The present entry profiles one T cell receptor (beta chain) with its context. The antigen is not known. Relative to the germline gene, one junction end is altered; a read error may explain this. The PCR had 60 Vbeta and 13 Jbeta primers. The repertoire was sequenced with immunoSEQ multiplex PCR; TCRdb's copy has only in-frame clones and lacks some. The sample shows about 160,000 clones, roughly 78% of them seen only once. This specimen belongs to a study of cytomegalovirus exposure and HLA in healthy donors. Study conclusions and caveats: In a later analysis, at a false discovery rate of 0.05, 16,951 TCR beta sequences matched HLA alleles. Immune exposure data for these donors was limited to CMV serostatus. Sequencing likely produced, as an artifact, a cluster of highly shared sequence variants. The number of N-insertions in an Asian-associated ancestry cluster was reportedly below the roughly 670-donor mean in a later analysis.

This CDR3 region has 15 residues. CDR1 and CDR2 (germline): SEHNR, FQNEAQ (reference sequence). This clonotype originated in a man in his forties or fifties in good health and CMV-seropositive. Sequencing was done on a sample of PBMCs. This chain joins TRBV7-9 and TRBJ1-6; D is perhaps TRBD1 (6 bases). In DNA form, the CDR3 reads TGTTCCAGCAGCCAGGACAGCTCCTATAATTCACCCCTCCACTTT. It specifies CSSSQDSSYNSPLHF.